The clone carrying this T cell receptor (beta chain) was counted at least ten times. The target antigen is unknown. The data are from a study of CD8 T cells in ankylosing spondylitis. Germline lookup yields CDR1 SGDLS and CDR2 YYNGEE. The CDR3 length is 14 residues. The V end lost 0 bases, the J end lost 4 bases, and 9 bases lay between the germline ends. Study results and caveats: For ankylosing spondylitis blood, a TCR beta motif of roughly 8 highly homologous variants appeared characteristic. Within matched ankylosing spondylitis synovial fluid, disease-linked clones were reportedly significantly enriched.

TCRdb re-called the 5' RACE reads with MiXCR, one entry per CDR3 protein. This table has tens of thousands of distinct CDR3 sequences, roughly 3% appearing once. The rearrangement joins TRBV9 to TRBJ2-3, with D possibly TRBD1 on 6 matching bases. The specimen sequenced was blood, either unsorted or a sorted T cell fraction (not recorded which). The source is a male donor with ankylosing spondylitis or in good health (not recorded which). The CDR3 sequence: CASSVEAGADTQYF. The CDR3 nucleotides read TGTGCCAGCAGCGTAGAGGCAGGGGCAGATACGCAGTATTTT.